The rows below give T cell receptor beta chains drawn from one sample of a study of T cells after yellow fever vaccination. MiXCR, run by TCRdb on the 5' RACE reads, gives a single entry per CDR3 protein. This sample has 200,000 to 250,000 distinct CDR3 sequences, with approximately 3% found just once. The source was CD4+ T cells sorted from PBMCs, collected 10 days after the yellow fever booster vaccination. Receptors were obtained from a man younger than 30 who received the YFV17D yellow fever vaccine. Each CDR3 is given with its conserved first and last residue. The D gene is left open where the match is weak. Not every row has a clone size; where given, it reads once, few, many or a size class.

TRBD2 | TRBJ2-3 | many | TRBV5-4 | CASSLAGTRIDTQYF | TGTGCCAGCAGCTTGGCCGGGACTAGGATAGATACGCAGTATTTT
- | TRBJ2-7 | many | TRBV7-2 | CASSLLGTFSYEQYF | TGTGCCAGCAGCTTACTTGGGACTTTCTCCTACGAGCAGTACTTC
- | TRBJ2-2 | - | TRBV6-4 | CASSDSRRGGELIF | TGTGCCAGCAGTGACTCGAGACGGGGCGGGGAGCTGATTTTT
- | TRBJ1-1 | many | TRBV11-2 | CASSTPGGGNTEAFF | TGTGCCAGCAGCACTCCCGGAGGGGGTAACACTGAAGCTTTCTTT
- | TRBJ1-2 | few | TRBV19 | CASRINRERFGYTF | TGTGCCAGTAGAATAAACAGGGAAAGGTTTGGCTACACCTTC
TRBD1 | TRBJ1-2 | many | TRBV5-1 | CASSLQGDYGYTF | TGCGCCAGCAGCTTACAGGGGGACTATGGCTACACCTTC
- | TRBJ2-7 | few | TRBV5-1 | CASSDSRWLTYEQYF | TGCGCCAGCAGCGATTCAAGGTGGCTTACCTACGAGCAGTACTTC
- | TRBJ1-4 | few | TRBV20-1 | CSASRGVNEKLFF | TGCAGTGCTAGTCGGGGGGTTAATGAAAAACTGTTTTTT
- | TRBJ1-1 | - | TRBV11-2 | CASSSSVNTEAFF | TGTGCCAGCAGCTCCTCGGTGAACACTGAAGCTTTCTTT
- | TRBJ1-1 | many | TRBV7-2 | CASSLSPLRRTEAFF | TGTGCCAGCAGCCTCTCCCCCCTTCGTAGGACTGAAGCTTTCTTT
TRBD2 | TRBJ2-2 | - | TRBV7-9 | CASSLGRWPSGAANTGELFF | TGTGCCAGCAGCTTAGGTCGCTGGCCTAGCGGGGCCGCGAACACCGGGGAGCTGTTTTTT
TRBD2 | TRBJ2-1 | few | TRBV20-1 | CSAMSALAGAGEFF | TGCAGTGCTATGTCTGCCCTAGCGGGGGCGGGCGAGTTCTTC
TRBD1 | TRBJ1-2 | many | TRBV7-2 | CASSFTGGDYGYTF | TGTGCCAGCAGCTTTACAGGGGGCGACTATGGCTACACCTTC
- | TRBJ1-1 | few | TRBV29-1 | CSVLNTEAFF | TGCAGCGTTTTGAACACTGAAGCTTTCTTT
TRBD2 | TRBJ2-2 | few | TRBV3-1 | CASSRGGYGELFF | TGTGCCAGCAGCCGGGGGGGGTACGGGGAGCTGTTTTTT
- | TRBJ2-6 | - | TRBV4-2 | CASSQFAGFHSGANVLTF | TGTGCCAGCAGCCAGTTCGCGGGTTTCCACTCTGGGGCCAACGTCCTGACTTTC
TRBD1 | TRBJ1-2 | many | TRBV5-1 | CASSLGDRDYGYTF | TGCGCCAGCAGCTTAGGGGACAGGGACTATGGCTACACCTTC
TRBD1 | TRBJ2-5 | few | TRBV5-1 | CASSRDRGYSPQETQYF | TGCGCCAGCAGCCGGGACAGGGGTTACAGTCCCCAAGAGACCCAGTACTTC
- | TRBJ1-1 | many | TRBV4-2 | CASSQDGRGAFF | TGTGCCAGCAGCCAAGATGGGCGCGGAGCTTTCTTT
- | TRBJ1-5 | few | TRBV30 | CAWTHSSNQPQHF | TGTGCCTGGACGCACTCAAGCAATCAGCCCCAGCATTTT
TRBD1 | TRBJ2-2 | - | TRBV7-2 | CASSLNFGTASTGELFF | TGTGCCAGCAGCTTAAACTTTGGGACAGCCTCAACCGGGGAGCTGTTTTTT
- | TRBJ2-7 | many | TRBV14 | CASSHTYEQYF | TGTGCCAGCAGCCACACCTACGAGCAGTACTTC
- | TRBJ1-5 | many | TRBV12-3/TRBV12-4 | CASLYWGGHQPQHF | TGTGCCAGCCTTTACTGGGGGGGGCACCAGCCCCAGCATTTT
TRBD2 | TRBJ2-3 | many | TRBV7-8 | CASRPGTSERTDTQYF | TGTGCCAGCAGACCCGGGACTAGCGAACGCACAGATACGCAGTATTTT
- | TRBJ1-5 | many | TRBV20-1 | CSARDEQGRYNQPQHF | TGCAGTGCTAGAGATGAGCAGGGCAGATACAATCAGCCCCAGCATTTT
- | TRBJ2-6 | - | TRBV6-6 | CASTTASGANVLTF | TGTGCCAGCACCACGGCTTCTGGGGCCAACGTCCTGACTTTC
TRBD1 | TRBJ2-7 | many | TRBV4-1 | CASSRIPGQGYEQYF | TGCGCCAGCAGCCGAATACCGGGACAGGGGTACGAGCAGTACTTC
- | TRBJ2-1 | few | TRBV11-1 | CASSLGNGAAYNEQFF | TGTGCCAGCAGCTTAGGTAACGGGGCGGCCTACAATGAGCAGTTCTTC
TRBD1 | TRBJ2-1 | - | TRBV6-1 | CASSAQGNEQFF | TGTGCCAGCAGTGCACAGGGGAATGAGCAGTTCTTC
TRBD2 | TRBJ2-3 | few | TRBV4-1 | CASSQGVAGYTDTQYF | TGCGCCAGCAGCCAAGGGGTAGCGGGATACACAGATACGCAGTATTTT
- | TRBJ1-2 | - | TRBV6-6 | CAAGPNGYTF | TGTGCCGCCGGGCCTAATGGCTACACCTTC
- | TRBJ2-1 | many | TRBV11-2 | CASGRPSARVEFF | TGTGCCAGCGGACGGCCTAGCGCTCGTGTGGAGTTCTTC
TRBD1 | TRBJ2-5 | few | TRBV4-3 | CASSPLAGQGGETQYF | TGCGCCAGCAGCCCCCTGGCGGGACAGGGGGGAGAGACCCAGTACTTC
TRBD2 | TRBJ2-1 | many | TRBV12-3/TRBV12-4 | CASSYPWGGKAEQFF | TGTGCCAGCAGTTACCCCTGGGGAGGGAAAGCTGAGCAGTTCTTC
TRBD1 | TRBJ1-1 | few | TRBV12-5 | CASGLDRQGAGSTEAFF | TGTGCTAGTGGTTTGGATCGACAGGGGGCCGGTTCCACTGAAGCTTTCTTT
TRBD1 | TRBJ1-5 | - | TRBV7-8 | CASSLGGQGHQPQHF | TGTGCCAGCAGCTTAGGAGGACAGGGACATCAGCCCCAGCATTTT
- | TRBJ2-6 | many | TRBV7-9 | CASSLDPRTARSGANVLTF | TGTGCCAGCAGCTTAGACCCACGGACAGCCCGCTCTGGGGCCAACGTCCTGACTTTC
TRBD1 | TRBJ2-5 | few | TRBV11-3 | CASRGQGPTQYF | TGTGCCAGCAGGGGACAGGGGCCGACCCAGTACTTC
TRBD1 | TRBJ1-2 | few | TRBV9 | CASSDGRGPTF | TGTGCCAGCAGCGACGGGAGGGGGCCCACCTTC
TRBD1 | TRBJ2-6 | many | TRBV10-3 | CAISPQGAGANVLTF | TGTGCCATCAGCCCTCAGGGGGCTGGGGCCAACGTCCTGACTTTC
- | TRBJ2-3 | many | TRBV18 | CASSPSGPDTDTQYF | TGTGCCAGCTCACCCTCGGGGCCCGACACAGATACGCAGTATTTT
TRBD2 | TRBJ2-5 | many | TRBV5-1 | CASSGGLAESQETQYF | TGCGCCAGCAGCGGGGGACTAGCGGAGTCTCAAGAGACCCAGTACTTC
- | TRBJ2-7 | many | TRBV12-3/TRBV12-4 | CASSPRVGAYEQYF | TGTGCCAGCAGCCCCAGAGTTGGGGCCTACGAGCAGTACTTC
TRBD1 | TRBJ2-2 | - | TRBV20-1 | CSARDPGQGNYGELFF | TGCAGTGCTAGAGATCCGGGACAGGGGAATTACGGGGAGCTGTTTTTT
- | TRBJ2-3 | many | TRBV29-1 | CSVRRGLITDTQYF | TGCAGCGTTAGGAGGGGGCTAATCACAGATACGCAGTATTTT
- | TRBJ1-2 | many | TRBV7-3 | CASSREGNYGYTF | TGTGCCAGCAGCCGTGAGGGAAACTATGGCTACACCTTC